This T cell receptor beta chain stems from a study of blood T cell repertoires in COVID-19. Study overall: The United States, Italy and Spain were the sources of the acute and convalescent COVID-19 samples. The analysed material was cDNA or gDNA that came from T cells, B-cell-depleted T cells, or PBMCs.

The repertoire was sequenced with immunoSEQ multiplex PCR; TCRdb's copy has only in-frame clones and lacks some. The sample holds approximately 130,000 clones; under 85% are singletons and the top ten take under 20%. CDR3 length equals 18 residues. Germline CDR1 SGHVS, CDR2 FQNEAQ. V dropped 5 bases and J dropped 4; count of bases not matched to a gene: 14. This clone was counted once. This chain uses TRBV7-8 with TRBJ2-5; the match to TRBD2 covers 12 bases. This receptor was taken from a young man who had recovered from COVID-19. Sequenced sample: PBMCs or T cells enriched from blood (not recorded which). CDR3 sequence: CASSPYGVTSGGLETQYF. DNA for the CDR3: TGTGCCAGCAGCCCATACGGGGTGACTAGCGGGGGTCTAGAGACCCAGTACTTC. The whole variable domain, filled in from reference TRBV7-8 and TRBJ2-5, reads GAGVSQSPRYKVAKRGQDVALRCDPISGHVSLFWYQQALGQGPEFLTYFQNEAQLDKSGLPSDRFFAERPEGSVSTLKIQRTQQEDSAVYLCASSPYGVTSGGLETQYFGPGTRLLVL.